These 22 T cell receptor beta chains came from one sample sequenced in a study of blood T cell repertoires in COVID-19. Produced via immunoSEQ multiplex PCR; TCRdb's table is partial and in-frame only. The sample contains roughly 200,000 clones, around 90% of which appear only once. The specimen sequenced was peripheral blood. The source is an older man with acute or convalescent COVID-19.

There are a few counts of this clone. V gene TRBV5-1 combines with J gene TRBJ2-7; weak D call: TRBD1 (5 bases). Trimming took 0 bases from V and 9 from J, leaving 13 bases between them. The CDR3 covers 13 residues. Germline assignment: CDR1 SGHRS and CDR2 YFSETQ. CDR3: CASSLAPSTGQYF. CDR3 DNA: TGCGCCAGCAGCTTGGCTCCCTCAACAGGGCAGTACTTC.

V and J are TRBV9 and TRBJ1-3; D gene unclear. Germline CDR1 SGDLS, CDR2 YYNGEE. CDR3 size: 16 residues. The V gene lost 1 base and the J gene lost 0 bases, with 11 bases spanning the gap. The chain's CDR3 is CASSVSYAFSGNTIYF. CDR3 sequence (DNA): TGTGCCAGCAGCGTAAGCTACGCGTTCTCTGGAAACACCATATATTTT.

The genes are TRBV7-9 and TRBJ2-3, with 8 nucleotides matching TRBD1. CDR1 and CDR2 (germline): SEHNR, FQNEAQ (reference sequence). J gave up 2 bases and V 5 bases, and 3 bases lay outside the gene matches. CDR3 length: 14 amino acids. CDR3: CASSPDRATDTQYF. DNA of the CDR3: TGTGCCAGCAGCCCGGACAGGGCCACAGATACGCAGTATTTT.

This clone was counted between two and nine times. V usage is TRBV5-4 and J usage is TRBJ1-6, with TRBD1 matching 11 bases. J gave up 8 bases and V 4 bases, and 8 bases lay outside the gene matches. Germline CDR1 and CDR2: SGHNT and YYREEE (reference sequence). The CDR3 runs to 16 residues. This CDR3 is CASSKDRGQGYSPLHF. The CDR3 nucleotides read TGTGCCAGCAGCAAGGACAGGGGGCAAGGATATTCACCCCTCCACTTT.

This chain joins TRBV14 and TRBJ2-7; 9 positions match TRBD2. This CDR3 region has 15 residues. Trimming took 4 bases from V and 5 from J; bases not matched to a gene: 9. In germline, CDR1 is SGHDN, CDR2 FVKESK. For the CDR3, the DNA is TGTGCCAGCAGCCCCCATAGCGGGAGCTCGCACGAGCAGTACTTC. Residues: CASSPHSGSSHEQYF.

J is TRBJ2-2 and V is TRBV7-9; no definite D call. CDR3 length equals 12 residues. V lost 5 bases and J 6 bases, leaving 7 bases between the germline ends. CDR1 SEHNR and CDR2 FQNEAQ come from the germline V gene (reference sequence). DNA for the CDR3: TGTGCCAGCAGCCCTGTCTCCGGGGAGCTGTTTTTT. Translation: CASSPVSGELFF. The whole variable domain, filled in from reference TRBV7-9 and TRBJ2-2, reads DTGVSQNPRHKITKRGQNVTFRCDPISEHNRLYWYRQTLGQGPEFLTYFQNEAQLEKSRLLSDRFSAERPKGSFSTLEIQRTEQGDSAMYLCASSPVSGELFFGEGSRLTVL.

J is TRBJ1-1 and V is TRBV6-5, with D unresolved. Germline V gives CDR1 MNHEY, CDR2 SVGAGI. The length of the CDR3 is 13 residues. V was cut by 6 bases and J by 1 base, with 9 bases left in between. The CDR3 bases are TGTGCCAGCAGCCTAACAGCGAACACTGAAGCTTTCTTT. Amino acids: CASSLTANTEAFF.

The chain is built from TRBV18 and TRBJ2-2; possible D gene TRBD2, 6 bases. CDR1 and CDR2 from the germline V gene are KGHSH and LQKENI. Trimming left V 0 bases short and J 5 bases short, with 13 bases between. This CDR3 has 16 amino acids. In DNA form, the CDR3 reads TGTGCCAGCTCACCACCGGGACTCCTGGGAACCGGGGAGCTGTTTTTT. Translation gives CASSPPGLLGTGELFF. Looking up the rest from reference TRBV18 and TRBJ2-2 gives the full variable domain: NAGVMQNPRHLVRRRGQEARLRCSPMKGHSHVYWYRQLPEEGLKFMVYLQKENIIDESGMPKERFSAEFPKEGPSILRIQQVVRGDSAAYFCASSPPGLLGTGELFFGEGSRLTVL.

This chain joins TRBV28 and TRBJ1-2; 10 positions agree with TRBD1. Germline V gives CDR1 MDHEN, CDR2 SYDVKM. After removal of 3 bases from V and 4 bases from J, the junction contained 5 bases not matched to a gene. This CDR3 comprises 15 residues. CDR3: CASSFGDRGLYGYTF. The DNA of the CDR3 is TGTGCCAGCAGTTTTGGAGACAGGGGGCTCTATGGCTACACCTTC.

This chain connects TRBV7-2 to TRBJ2-2; D gene unclear. Deletions cut 4 bases from V and 5 bases from J, with 8 bases between. Germline V lookup: CDR1 SGHTA, CDR2 FQGNSA. The CDR3 sequence is 13 residues long. In nucleotides, the CDR3 is TGTGCCAGCAGCTACTATTATACCGGGGAGCTGTTTTTT. Translated, it gives CASSYYYTGELFF.

The chain couples TRBV10-3 to TRBJ1-2; maybe TRBD1 (5 bases). This CDR3 comprises 14 residues. The V and J ends lost 4 bases and 4 bases respectively, with 13 bases between them. CDR1 is ENHRY and CDR2 is SYGVKD in the germline V gene. This chain's CDR3 is CAISAQGDSYGYTF. The CDR3 DNA sequence: TGTGCCATCAGTGCCCAAGGGGATTCCTATGGCTACACCTTC.

The J gene is TRBJ1-1, the V gene TRBV6-5, with 7 bases that match TRBD1. V lost 4 bases to trimming and J lost 4 bases; unmatched junction nucleotides: 6. The germline V gene has CDR1 MNHEY and CDR2 SVGAGI. This CDR3 comprises 14 residues. DNA for the CDR3: TGTGCCAGCAGTTTAACAGGGGTGGGCACTGAAGCTTTCTTT. Protein product: CASSLTGVGTEAFF.

The chain recombines TRBV7-9 with TRBJ2-7, with D possibly matching TRBD2 (6 bases). Deletions cut 5 bases from V and 0 bases from J, with 17 bases between. CDR3 length: 16 residues. Germline loops: CDR1 SEHNR, CDR2 FQNEAQ (reference sequence). CDR3 in amino acids: CASSPSGASGSYEQYF. The CDR3 nucleotides read TGTGCCAGCAGCCCGTCGGGAGCCTCCGGCTCCTACGAGCAGTACTTC.

This clone was detected a few times. The chain couples TRBV7-2 to TRBJ2-7, with TRBD2 matching over 10 bases. Unmatched junction bases numbered 6, after V lost 5 bases and J lost 2 bases. The CDR3 totals 15 residues. The germline V gene encodes CDR1 SGHTA and CDR2 FQGNSA. The CDR3: CASSLQAGGPYEQYF. DNA of the CDR3: TGTGCCAGCAGCCTTCAAGCGGGAGGGCCCTACGAGCAGTACTTC. The full variable domain, rest sourced from reference TRBV7-2 and TRBJ2-7, is GAGVSQSPSNKVTEKGKDVELRCDPISGHTALYWYRQSLGQGLEFLIYFQGNSAPDKSGLPSDRFSAERTGGSVSTLTIQRTQQEDSAVYLCASSLQAGGPYEQYFGPGTRLTVT.

This clone appeared a few times. CDR3 nucleotides: TGTGCCATCAGTGAGTCAGGGGGCGATCAGCCCCAGCATTTT. Protein product: CAISESGGDQPQHF. V and J are TRBV10-3 and TRBJ1-5; TRBD1 aligns across 7 bases. V was clipped by 0 bases and J by 5 bases; unmatched bases: 1. The germline V gene has CDR1 ENHRY and CDR2 SYGVKD. This CDR3 is built from 14 residues.

This clone was observed a single time. Written as DNA, the CDR3 is TGTGCCAGCAGCTTAGAGGCTAGCGGGAGGCGTGAGCAGTACTTC. This translates into CASSLEASGRREQYF. V is TRBV7-2 and J is TRBJ2-7; TRBD2 matches 11 bases. The CDR3 extends over 15 amino acids. With V trimmed by 1 base and J by 7 bases, 6 bases remained unmatched. CDR1 is SGHTA, CDR2 FQGNSA, per germline.

This rearrangement joins TRBV5-1 to TRBJ2-5; TRBD2 aligns across 11 bases. The CDR3 sequence is 17 residues long. Per germline, CDR1 SGHRS and CDR2 YFSETQ. V was clipped by 1 base and J by 1 base; unmatched bases: 6. The CDR3 nucleotides read TGCGCCAGCAGCTTGCGGCTGACTAGCGGGACCCAAGAGACCCAGTACTTC. Translation: CASSLRLTSGTQETQYF.

The chain uses TRBV11-2 and TRBJ2-7, with unresolved D. The CDR3 totals 16 residues. Germline lookup yields CDR1 SGHAT and CDR2 FQNNGV. V lost 0 bases and J 0 bases, leaving 12 bases between the germline ends. This chain's CDR3 is CASSLDSALVSYEQYF. The CDR3, as DNA: TGTGCCAGCAGCTTAGATTCCGCCCTAGTCTCCTACGAGCAGTACTTC.

The chain recombines TRBV10-3 with TRBJ2-7; 11 bases match TRBD1. The germline gives CDR1 ENHRY, CDR2 SYGVKD. This CDR3 has 16 residues. Unmatched junction bases numbered 10, after V lost 4 bases and J lost 5 bases. The CDR3 loop reads CAISGTGGPRRDEQYF. CDR3 DNA: TGTGCCATCAGTGGGACAGGGGGCCCCCGTAGGGACGAGCAGTACTTC.

This clone is medium-sized in the sample. The chain is built from TRBV7-9 and TRBJ1-1, with D possibly TRBD1 on 6 matching bases. Germline V lookup: CDR1 SEHNR, CDR2 FQNEAQ (reference sequence). V dropped 5 bases and J dropped 1 base, with 11 bases sitting between them. This CDR3 is 14 amino acids long. As DNA, the CDR3 is TGTGCCAGCAGCCCGAGACAGGAGAACACTGAAGCTTTCTTT. It specifies CASSPRQENTEAFF.

The chain carries TRBV3-1 (or the pseudogene TRBV3-2) and TRBJ2-3; D perhaps matches TRBD1 (6 bases). CDR3 size: 14 residues. The germline CDR1 and CDR2 sequences are LGHDT and YNNKEL (reference sequence). Trimming cost V 2 bases and J 3 bases, with 9 bases left between them. CDR3 DNA: TGTGCCAGCAGCCAATACAGGGAGACAGATACGCAGTATTTT. It codes for CASSQYRETDTQYF.

This clone showed up just once. The chain uses TRBV3-1 (or the pseudogene TRBV3-2) and TRBJ2-1; 11 bases match TRBD1. Germline values: CDR1 LGHDT, CDR2 YNNKEL (reference sequence). V shed 1 base, J shed 3 bases, and the junction held 2 bases outside the gene matches. The CDR3 is 16 amino acids. The CDR3 loop is CASSQGGTGGYNEQFF. The CDR3 region has the DNA TGTGCCAGCAGCCAAGGGGGGACAGGGGGCTACAATGAGCAGTTCTTC.